Listed below are T cell receptor beta chains from one sample, sequenced in a study of cytomegalovirus exposure and HLA in healthy donors. Using immunoSEQ multiplex PCR, the repertoire was profiled, and TCRdb retains in-frame clones only, with some absent. The sample lists around 150,000 clones, roughly 80% occurring once. Sample: PBMCs. Receptor source: a male donor in good health and CMV-seronegative. Both conserved end residues are trimmed from each CDR3. Clone size appears in some rows only: once, few, many, or a class for an expanded clone.

V,size,CDR3
TRBV5-6,.,ASSLFGGEAF
TRBV18,few,ASSPPTGDNTGELF
TRBV29-1,.,SVGTSGRVLGNEQF
TRBV19,.,ASSLSNQPQH
TRBV15,.,ATSRERQQETQY
TRBV19,.,ASSRTGAELYGYT
TRBV4-3,.,ASSLGVAGLENIQY
TRBV2,few,ASSEGRRGQPQETQY
TRBV7-3,.,ASSPQAGRDTQY
TRBV7-9,.,ASSSQEAGGLETQY
TRBV11-2,.,ASRKQGISGNTIY
TRBV6-1,.,ASSEMAVAFQY
TRBV5-8,.,ASSLGDRYEKLF
TRBV29-1,.,SVTRRGDYKETQY
TRBV2,few,ASIGTDYNEQF
TRBV7-9,.,ASSPVATNEKLF
TRBV5-5,.,ASSLGPGNEQY
TRBV5-8,.,ASSLGTAGEKLF
TRBV6-6,few,ASSYSSGSTDTQY
TRBV18,.,ASSPPGAENEKLF
TRBV5-1,few,ASSPSTSGGSSTDTQY
TRBV11-3,.,ASSSQENTEAF
TRBV2,.,ASSEASIAANTGELF
TRBV10-3,once,AISGQHIAAGSADQPQH
TRBV28,.,ASSLPGTPYGYT
TRBV7-2,.,ASSPYGGSATEAF
TRBV30,.,AWSLGTGECSYNSPLH
TRBV4-2,once,ASSQIRDSGANVLT
TRBV7-6,few,ASSLGVPPDTQY
TRBV5-4,.,ASSAAGREQY
TRBV28,.,ASTSGNYGYT
TRBV7-9,.,ASSRGGGGTEQY
TRBV5-1,.,ASSARGRGTDTQY
TRBV7-9,.,ASSFFRLALRSTDTQY
TRBV27,.,ASSFKGVGTGELF
TRBV5-4,once,ASSLSDKASEQF
TRBV6-1,.,ASSFQLASDTQY